Described below is a single TCR beta chain sequence and its context. Its specificity is not known. The assay was immunoSEQ multiplex PCR, and TCRdb's table has in-frame clones only and misses some. The table includes 250,000 to 350,000 clones, 70% to 80% detected once. The data were obtained in a study of cytotoxic CD8 clonotypes in ibrutinib-treated CLL. Study observations and caveats: Public clonotypes, found uncommonly, either contracted or stayed stable on treatment.

Trimming took 0 bases from V and 6 from J; bases not matched to a gene: 6. This CDR3 has 14 residues. In germline, CDR1 is SGDLS, CDR2 YYNGEE. This sequence joins TRBV9 and TRBJ2-7, with 7 positions matching TRBD2. The sequence was collected from a human donor with chronic lymphocytic leukemia. The material sequenced was PBMCs, taken at disease progression, from a patient treated with ibrutinib. In nucleotides, the CDR3 is TGTGCCAGCAGCGTAGCGTCTAGCGGCGGCGAGCAGTACTTC. It encodes CASSVASSGGEQYF.